The 32 T cell receptor beta chains below come from one sample, sequenced in a study of OX40 agonist ivuxolimab in advanced cancers. TCRdb keeps only in-frame clones here, not all; method: immunoSEQ multiplex PCR. The sample shows 55,000 to 85,000 clones, about 85% of them seen only once. The starting material was CD4+ or CD8+ T cells sorted from blood, obtained in a trial of the OX40 agonist ivuxolimab. These receptors originate from an adult with an advanced solid tumor such as melanoma, head and neck, liver or kidney cancer.

This rearrangement joins TRBV19 to TRBJ1-2; D is uncertain. The CDR3 spans 14 residues. V was pared by 0 bases and J by 4 bases, with 9 bases between. Per germline, CDR1 LNHDA and CDR2 SQIVND (reference sequence). CDR3 protein: CASSIDRIGYGYTF. CDR3 DNA sequence: TGTGCCAGTAGTATAGATCGGATCGGCTATGGCTACACCTTC.

The rearrangement links TRBV29-1 to TRBJ2-1; 12 nucleotides line up with TRBD2. The CDR3 is made up of 14 amino acids. Per the germline V gene, CDR1 is SQVTM and CDR2 is ANQGSEA. Trimming cost V 6 bases and J 4 bases; bases outside gene matches: 4. DNA for the CDR3: TGCAGCGTAGCCGGGACTAGCGGGTACAATGAGCAGTTCTTC. Encoded protein: CSVAGTSGYNEQFF.

Comment on this clone: An end of the junction does not agree with germline; a read error may underlie this. Other DNA variants within this sample encode the same CDR3. The chain uses TRBV27 and TRBJ2-7; D possibly corresponds to TRBD1 (5 bases). The CDR3 is 14 amino acids. The germline V gene encodes CDR1 MNHEY and CDR2 SMNVEV (reference sequence). The CDR3 nucleotides read TGCGCCAGCAGTTTATTTAGGGGAAGCTACGAGCAGTACTTC. It is translated as CASSLFRGSYEQYF.

In its sample, this clone was seen once. The gene calls are TRBV7-2 and TRBJ2-5, with 7 nucleotides matching TRBD2. The CDR3 spans 14 residues. J lost 2 bases, V lost 5 bases, and 5 bases had no gene match. The germline CDR1 and CDR2 sequences are SGHTA and FQGNSA. The CDR3 DNA sequence: TGTGCCAGCAGCCGGACTAGATTGCAAGAGACCCAGTACTTC. It yields the protein CASSRTRLQETQYF.

The V call is TRBV7-3, the J call TRBJ2-2; 8 nucleotides match TRBD2. The germline V gene has CDR1 SGHTA and CDR2 FQGTGA. V shed 1 base and J 5 bases; nucleotides not matched to a gene: 9. CDR3 length equals 17 residues. The CDR3 reads CASSLISGAPRTGELFF. In DNA form, the CDR3 reads TGTGCCAGCAGCTTAATTAGCGGGGCCCCTAGGACCGGGGAGCTGTTTTTT.

V usage is TRBV11-3 and J usage is TRBJ2-1; TRBD2 agrees at 13 bases. Germline CDR1 SGHNT, CDR2 YENEEA. Trimming at V came to 5 bases and at J to 7 bases, leaving 8 bases not matched to a gene. The CDR3 extends over 16 amino acids. CDR3 bases: TGTGCCAGCAGCCCCGGACTAGCGGGAGCGGGGAATGAGCAGTTCTTC. Residues: CASSPGLAGAGNEQFF.

The gene calls are TRBV5-1 and TRBJ1-2; D gene unclear. V was shortened by 4 bases and J by 7 bases, with 14 bases between the two germline ends. Per germline, CDR1 SGHRS and CDR2 YFSETQ. This CDR3 spans 13 amino acids. The CDR3 nucleotides are TGCGCCAGCAGCCCTCCGGGAGAGGGTGGCTACACCTTC. Encoded protein: CASSPPGEGGYTF.

The chain employs TRBV19 and TRBJ2-5; D is tentatively TRBD1 or TRBD2 (5 bases each). This CDR3 has 14 amino acids. V lost 3 bases to trimming and J lost 1 base, with 9 bases between them. Germline assignment: CDR1 LNHDA and CDR2 SQIVND (reference sequence). DNA for the CDR3: TGTGCCAGTAGTATGAGGGACCGCCAAGAGACCCAGTACTTC. This codes for CASSMRDRQETQYF. The full variable domain, rest sourced from reference TRBV19 and TRBJ2-5, is DGGITQSPKYLFRKEGQNVTLSCEQNLNHDAMYWYRQDPGQGLRLIYYSQIVNDFQKGDIAEGYSVSREKKESFPLTVTSAQKNPTAFYLCASSMRDRQETQYFGPGTRLLVL.

The table lists this clone with a few counts. This chain links TRBV25-1 with TRBJ2-2; no reliable D call. Germline V CDR1 and CDR2: MGHDK, SYGVNS. Trimming left V 8 bases short and J 11 bases short, with 15 bases between. The CDR3 extends over 12 amino acids. The CDR3, as DNA: TGTGCCAGCTCACGAGCAGATCAAGAGCTGTTTTTT. This gives the protein CASSRADQELFF.

This chain links TRBV7-8 with TRBJ2-1; possible D gene TRBD2, 6 bases. The V end lost 3 bases, the J end lost 4 bases, and 25 bases lay between the germline ends. This CDR3 region has 19 residues. Germline values: CDR1 SGHVS, CDR2 FQNEAQ. Here the CDR3 DNA reads TGTGCCAGCAGCTTGCTGGGGACTGCTCGGGCCTTGGGGTACAATGAGCAGTTCTTC. Translation: CASSLLGTARALGYNEQFF.

This chain uses TRBV7-9 with TRBJ1-1; no clear D. The CDR3 has 14 residues. The V and J ends lost 2 bases and 10 bases respectively, with 17 bases between them. The germline gives CDR1 SEHNR, CDR2 FQNEAQ (reference sequence). The CDR3 bases are TGTGCCAGCAGCTTAATAACGGTTGACTTCTCAGCTTTCTTT. Its translation is CASSLITVDFSAFF. Complete variable domain (other parts from reference TRBV7-9 and TRBJ1-1): DTGVSQNPRHKITKRGQNVTFRCDPISEHNRLYWYRQTLGQGPEFLTYFQNEAQLEKSRLLSDRFSAERPKGSFSTLEIQRTEQGDSAMYLCASSLITVDFSAFFGQGTRLTVV.

The chain carries TRBV5-1 and TRBJ1-1; 9 bases map to TRBD1. Germline V gene data show CDR1 as SGHRS and CDR2 as YFSETQ. There are 14 residues in the CDR3. V dropped 5 bases and J dropped 6; count of bases not matched to a gene: 8. This chain's CDR3 is CASRPGTGTPEAFF. The CDR3 bases are TGCGCCAGCAGACCCGGGACAGGGACCCCTGAAGCTTTCTTT.

The J gene is TRBJ2-2, the V gene TRBV25-1; D might be TRBD2 (5 bases). The germline gives CDR1 MGHDK, CDR2 SYGVNS. The CDR3 extends over 14 amino acids. The V end was cut by 3 bases, the J end by 5 bases, with 10 bases between. The CDR3 bases are TGTGCCAGCAGTGAGAGGGCAAGGACCGGGGAGCTGTTTTTT. Translating gives CASSERARTGELFF. Full variable domain (rest looked up from reference TRBV25-1 and TRBJ2-2): EADIYQTPRYLVIGTGKKITLECSQTMGHDKMYWYQQDPGMELHLIHYSYGVNSTEKGDLSSESTVSRIRTEHFPLTLESARPSHTSQYLCASSERARTGELFFGEGSRLTVL.

V and J are TRBV7-9 and TRBJ1-4; 7 nucleotides match TRBD1. The trim removed 9 bases at V and 7 bases at J, leaving 8 bases unmatched. The CDR3 contains 13 residues. CDR1 and CDR2 (germline): SEHNR, FQNEAQ (reference sequence). CDR3 in amino acids: CASTRQGGEKLFF. CDR3 DNA sequence: TGTGCCAGTACGAGACAGGGTGGTGAAAAACTGTTTTTT.

The V and J genes are TRBV5-1 and TRBJ1-1; tentative D call: TRBD1 (6 bases). V lost 2 bases and J lost 2, with 16 bases in between. CDR3 length: 16 amino acids. The V gene's germline CDR1 is SGHRS and CDR2 YFSETQ. The CDR3 sequence is CASSLTTGSHNTEAFF. Written as DNA, the CDR3 is TGCGCCAGCAGCTTAACGACAGGCAGCCACAACACTGAAGCTTTCTTT.

V gene TRBV5-1 combines with J gene TRBJ1-4, with D uncertain. The V and J ends lost 4 bases and 3 bases respectively, with 13 bases between them. The CDR3 spans 15 residues. Germline CDR1 and CDR2: SGHRS and YFSETQ. CDR3 nucleotides: TGCGCCAGCAGCCTACAATCGAGGGCTAATGAAAAACTGTTTTTT. Protein: CASSLQSRANEKLFF. Looking up the rest from reference TRBV5-1 and TRBJ1-4 gives the full variable domain: KAGVTQTPRYLIKTRGQQVTLSCSPISGHRSVSWYQQTPGQGLQFLFEYFSETQRNKGNFPGRFSGRQFSNSRSEMNVSTLELGDSALYLCASSLQSRANEKLFFGSGTQLSVL.

The CDR3 sequence is CAWSLGQRHEQYF. Written as DNA, the CDR3 is TGTGCCTGGAGTTTGGGACAGAGACACGAGCAGTACTTC. V usage is TRBV30 and J usage is TRBJ2-7; 7 positions match TRBD1. This CDR3 is 13 amino acids long. Germline assignment: CDR1 GTSNPN and CDR2 SVGIG (reference sequence). V dropped 2 bases and J dropped 5; count of bases not matched to a gene: 6.

This chain links TRBV5-8 with TRBJ2-6, with D tentatively TRBD2 (5 bases). Germline lookup yields CDR1 SGHTS and CDR2 YDEGEE. Trimming removed 3 bases at V and 1 base at J, with 8 bases between. CDR3 length: 15 amino acids. The CDR3 region is CASSSTGSGANVLTF. The CDR3 DNA sequence: TGTGCCAGCAGCTCTACGGGGTCTGGGGCCAACGTCCTGACTTTC.

The rearrangement links TRBV20-1 to TRBJ2-7; D perhaps matches TRBD1 (5 bases). Trimming left V 6 bases short and J 4 bases short, with 10 bases between. The CDR3 consists of 11 residues. Germline CDR1 and CDR2: DFQATT and SNEGSKA (reference sequence). Here the CDR3 DNA reads TGCAGTGCAACCCAGGGTTACGAGCAGTACTTC. It is translated as CSATQGYEQYF.

The chain has TRBV18 and TRBJ2-7; D is perhaps TRBD1 (6 bases). The CDR3 has 14 residues. Trimming removed 3 bases from V and 3 bases from J, with 12 bases in between. Germline-derived CDR1 and CDR2 are KGHSH and LQKENI. CDR3 in amino acids: CASSPTQGNYEQYF. The CDR3 DNA sequence: TGTGCCAGCTCACCGACACAGGGAAACTACGAGCAGTACTTC. Combining the CDR3 with reference TRBV18 and TRBJ2-7 gives the whole variable domain NAGVMQNPRHLVRRRGQEARLRCSPMKGHSHVYWYRQLPEEGLKFMVYLQKENIIDESGMPKERFSAEFPKEGPSILRIQQVVRGDSAAYFCASSPTQGNYEQYFGPGTRLTVT.

The chain uses TRBV6-1 and TRBJ2-1, with D perhaps given as TRBD1 or TRBD2 (5 bases each). The CDR3 covers 13 residues. The V gene's germline CDR1 is MNHNS and CDR2 SASEGT. V lost 7 bases, J lost 4 bases, and 11 bases lay in between. CDR3 nucleotide sequence: TGTGCCAGCAAGGGACGGATTTACAATGAGCAGTTCTTC. This codes for CASKGRIYNEQFF.

The rearrangement uses TRBV12-5 and TRBJ2-2; D may be TRBD2 (5 bases). Germline lookup yields CDR1 LGHNT and CDR2 FRNRAP. The CDR3 extends over 14 amino acids. Deletions cut 6 bases from V and 6 bases from J, with 14 bases between. As DNA, the CDR3 is TGTGCTAGTGGCCCAGGAGGCCAGTCCGGGGAGCTGTTTTTT. Its protein product is CASGPGGQSGELFF.

This chain joins TRBV5-1 and TRBJ2-6; D tentatively fits TRBD1 or TRBD2 (5 bases each). Germline V gives CDR1 SGHRS, CDR2 YFSETQ. V was shortened by 4 bases and J by 0 bases, with 14 bases between the two germline ends. The CDR3 runs 17 residues. The CDR3 reads CASSRDVRSSGANVLTF. The CDR3 DNA is TGCGCCAGCAGCCGGGACGTTCGAAGCTCTGGGGCCAACGTCCTGACTTTC.

DNA of the CDR3: TGTGCCAGCAGACAACACCCCGGGGAGCTGTTTTTT. This encodes CASRQHPGELFF. The chain uses TRBV7-2 and TRBJ2-2; unclear D gene. V lost 6 bases to trimming and J lost 6 bases, with 8 bases between them. Per germline, CDR1 SGHTA and CDR2 FQGNSA. The CDR3 is 12 residues long.

This chain uses TRBV19 with TRBJ1-1, with D perhaps matching TRBD1 (5 bases). V lost 3 bases and J lost 8, with 10 bases in between. The CDR3 spans 12 residues. Germline loops: CDR1 LNHDA, CDR2 SQIVND (reference sequence). The CDR3 bases are TGTGCCAGTAGTATGGTTAGGGGCGAAGCTTTCTTT. It yields the protein CASSMVRGEAFF.

The chain links TRBV19 to TRBJ1-4; TRBD1 might be the D (6 bases). Germline assignment: CDR1 LNHDA and CDR2 SQIVND (reference sequence). Deletions cut 3 bases from V and 1 base from J, with 9 bases between. The CDR3 sequence is 15 residues long. In DNA form, the CDR3 reads TGTGCCAGTAGTATCCAACAGGGAACTAATGAAAAACTGTTTTTT. Its translation: CASSIQQGTNEKLFF.

J is TRBJ2-1 and V is TRBV11-2; no clear D. The CDR3 sequence is 14 residues long. Germline V gives CDR1 SGHAT, CDR2 FQNNGV. Trimming stripped 3 bases from V and 5 bases from J, with 11 bases between. The CDR3 loop reads CASSFLRRNNEQFF. As DNA, the CDR3 is TGTGCCAGCAGCTTTCTGAGACGGAACAATGAGCAGTTCTTC.

The gene calls are TRBV6-4 and TRBJ2-2; 7 bases map to TRBD2. The V segment lost 5 bases and the J segment 0 bases; nucleotides outside the gene matches: 6. Germline lookup yields CDR1 MRHNA and CDR2 SNTAGT. The CDR3 extends over 16 amino acids. CDR3 DNA sequence: TGTGCCAGCAGTAGCGGGGATCCTTCGAACACCGGGGAGCTGTTTTTT. Translation gives CASSSGDPSNTGELFF.

The genes are TRBV6-1 and TRBJ2-5; D possibly corresponds to TRBD1 (6 bases). V lost 7 bases and J 2 bases, leaving 11 bases between the germline ends. This CDR3 contains 13 residues. The germline gives CDR1 MNHNS, CDR2 SASEGT. CDR3 in DNA: TGTGCCAGCAATAAGGACAGACAAGAGACCCAGTACTTC. It is translated as CASNKDRQETQYF.

The count of this clone is one. The chain couples TRBV11-2 to TRBJ2-5, with a tentative D call TRBD2 (6 bases). This CDR3 is 14 amino acids long. Trimming took off 3 bases at V and 2 bases at J, with 10 bases between the two ends. From germline, CDR1 is SGHAT and CDR2 FQNNGV. DNA for the CDR3: TGTGCCAGCAGCTTGGTGGGACTGCAAGAGACCCAGTACTTC. Amino acids: CASSLVGLQETQYF.

The chain employs TRBV6-5 and TRBJ2-5; perhaps D is TRBD1 or TRBD2 (5 bases each). The V gene's germline CDR1 is MNHEY and CDR2 SVGAGI. The CDR3 totals 15 residues. Trimming shortened V by 6 bases and J by 3 bases, and 17 bases separated the two germline ends. The CDR3 loop is CASSPYRRGEETQYF. The CDR3 DNA reads TGTGCCAGCAGCCCATACCGCCGGGGCGAAGAGACCCAGTACTTC.

The chain couples TRBV9 to TRBJ2-5, with unresolved D. CDR1 and CDR2 (germline): SGDLS, YYNGEE. The CDR3 length is 13 residues. V was clipped by 0 bases and J by 7 bases, with 10 bases between them. The CDR3 DNA reads as TGTGCCAGCAGCGTAGACAGTTCCGGGACCCAGTACTTC. It codes for CASSVDSSGTQYF.